The T cell receptor (beta chain) under discussion was sequenced for a study of vaccination and CD4 T cells after COVID-19. About the research overall: The authors used overlapping spike peptides from SARS-CoV-2, HCoV-NL63, HCoV-OC43 and HCoV-229E to stimulate cells. For control cultures, the treatment was a CEFX pool, an HIV-1 Nef pool, or no peptide.

The treatment: approximately nine-day PBMC culture with coronavirus spike peptide pools or control peptides (ViraFEST assay). The ViraFEST method relied on peptide pools to expand antigen-specific T cells, followed by TCR sequencing. Germline values: CDR1 SGHTA, CDR2 FQGTGA. V lost 1 base, J lost 3 bases, and 9 bases lay in between. The CDR3 contains 15 residues. Researchers used the Oncomine TCR Beta short-read assay to sequence DNA from cultured CD4+ T cells. TCRdb fed the PCR reads into MiXCR, producing one record per CDR3 protein. The table has about 15,000 distinct CDR3 sequences, under 65% seen once. For this clonotype: Its antigen is unidentified.

This TCR was recovered from a human donor who had recovered from COVID-19. The chain links TRBV7-3 to TRBJ2-2, with D possibly being TRBD1 (5 bases). Sequenced material: CD4+ T cells from blood, cultured in vitro. Written as DNA, the CDR3 is TGTGCCAGCAGCTTAAGGCAGGGTGACACCGGGGAGCTGTTTTTT. This gives the protein CASSLRQGDTGELFF.